This T cell receptor beta chain was sequenced for a study of T cell clonotyping in hematopoietic cell transplantation. Whole-study results and caveats: Few recipient clonotypes overlapped donors; over 95% were de novo at given depth. Pathologically expanded recipient clonotypes increased progressively from day 30 to day 180 as diversity fell. CD4 and CD8 repertoire contributions could not be separated without sorting.

A note on this clone: The antigen remains unidentified.

Measured with immunoSEQ multiplex PCR; TCRdb has only the in-frame clones, and not every one. The table records around 16,000 clones, roughly 90% of them present only once. The germline CDR1 and CDR2 sequences are MNHNS and SASEGT. The CDR3 length is 15 residues. Trimming pared 3 bases from V and 4 bases from J, leaving 15 bases between. The gene calls are TRBV6-1 and TRBJ1-1; the D is unclear. The receptor comes from a man in his forties or fifties in good health. Some clones in this sample may be carry-over from other donors' samples. Sequences were obtained from peripheral blood mononuclear cells. This CDR3 is CASSDGLSGVTEAFF. The CDR3 DNA is TGTGCCAGCAGTGATGGCCTCTCCGGCGTCACTGAAGCTTTCTTT.